This TCR beta chain was found in a study of blood T cell repertoires in COVID-19 (dated by TCRdb to about 2020). Some background on the complete study: Collaborator samples came from the United States, Italy and Spain and covered acute and convalescent phases of COVID-19. The material from the prospective study consisted of cDNA or gDNA derived from T cells, B-cell-depleted T cells, or PBMCs. Where HLA class I and class II types were available, the types were taken from metadata supplied by the sample provider, not from assay-based typing. The repertoires were made available in a free public database intended to serve as a resource for research on the immune response to SARS-CoV-2. The samples were drawn from the first 160 participants of the ongoing ImmuneRACE study and from 950 to 1,500 subjects provided by 6 global collaborators. Subjects who had been exposed to COVID-19, were actively infected with it, or had recovered from it provided the deeply sampled blood TCRbeta repertoires that made up the dataset. A de-identified subject ID, COVID-19 status, age in years and sex were almost always included in the sample metadata.

Collaborating institutions collected whole blood in K2EDTA tubes following their own protocols. For TCRbeta analysis, collaborators shipped samples as frozen whole blood, isolated PBMCs, or DNA extracted from either of those sample types. The table lists this clone with a few counts. Its antigen is currently not known. One base away there is no much larger clone; base qualities are not given. The paper's findings and limits, for the study overall: Clinical and demographic metadata were provided uncurated, with the amount varying by source and participant.

TCRbeta CDR3 regions were amplified from genomic DNA by means of the immunoSEQ Assay, a bias-controlled multiplex PCR. The study's processing was this. Within the assay, amplification of reference gene primers was used to estimate how many nucleated cells each sample contained. Sequence reads were collapsed and filtered to measure the absolute abundance of every unique TCRbeta CDR3 rearrangement. For each sample, productive Simpson clonality was calculated as the square root of Simpson's diversity index across productive rearrangements. TCRdb took over this immuneACCESS table, retaining in-frame rearrangements with V and J assigned. Such tables are incomplete; in checked studies, under half of the missing clones stem from an unresolved V gene, and the remainder is unexplained. V and J calls plus clone size are reproduced from that table; the DNA served to infer D and trimming. In all, the sample holds tens of thousands of clones, and roughly four fifths of those were seen once. Of the sample, roughly 20% is held by the ten largest clones.

As encoded in the germline V gene, CDR1 is SGHRS while CDR2 is YFSETQ. Its CDR3 holds 17 amino acids, cysteine through phenylalanine. Kept here is only the CDR3 DNA, which spans 51 bases and is read in frame from base 1. Here V drops 3 bases and J drops 4 bases, and the junction holds 4 bases not matched to any gene. The chain is encoded by TRBV5-1 joined to TRBJ2-2, and 15 junction bases match TRBD2. Sequencing was done on a sample of peripheral blood. This receptor was identified in a woman aged 70-85 years with acute or convalescent COVID-19. The CDR3 reads CASSSGLAGGLTGELFF. The nucleotide sequence is given as TGCGCCAGCAGCTCCGGACTAGCGGGAGGGCTCACCGGGGAGCTGTTTTTT.